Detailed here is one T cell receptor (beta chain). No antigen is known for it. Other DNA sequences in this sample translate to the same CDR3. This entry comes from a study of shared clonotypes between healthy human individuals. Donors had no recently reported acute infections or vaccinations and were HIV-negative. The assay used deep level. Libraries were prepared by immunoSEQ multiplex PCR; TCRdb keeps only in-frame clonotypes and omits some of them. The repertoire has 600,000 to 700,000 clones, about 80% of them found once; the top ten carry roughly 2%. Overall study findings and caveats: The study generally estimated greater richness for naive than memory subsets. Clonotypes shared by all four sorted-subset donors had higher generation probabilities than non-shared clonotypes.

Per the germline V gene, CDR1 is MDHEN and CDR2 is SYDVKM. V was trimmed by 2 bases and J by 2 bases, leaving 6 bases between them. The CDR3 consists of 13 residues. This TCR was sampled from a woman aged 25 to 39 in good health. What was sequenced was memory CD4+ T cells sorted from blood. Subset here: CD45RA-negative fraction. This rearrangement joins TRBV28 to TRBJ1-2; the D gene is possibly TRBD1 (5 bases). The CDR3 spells CASSLGHNYGYTF. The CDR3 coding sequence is TGTGCCAGCAGTTTAGGACACAACTATGGCTACACCTTC.